This is a list of T cell receptor beta chains from one sample in a study of control samples from healthy donors and cancer patients. TCRdb keeps only in-frame clones here, not all; method: immunoSEQ multiplex PCR. The table shows 150,000 or so clones, with about 89% occurring only once. Sequencing used blood. The receptors originated from a man aged 18 to 35 in good health. The CDR3 runs from the conserved cysteine through the conserved F or W. The order of the fields is V gene, J gene, D gene, clone size, CDR3 protein, CDR3 DNA. The D gene is left open where the match is weak. Size tells how often a clone was seen (once, few, many) or the class of an expanded clone, and some rows leave it out.

TRBV28,TRBJ1-5,NA,NA,CASTLRVVIGEPQHF,TGTGCCAGCACCCTAAGGGTCGTGATCGGTGAACCCCAGCATTTT
TRBV24-1,TRBJ2-1,TRBD2,NA,CATRQRTSGRDEQFF,TGTGCCACCAGGCAGAGGACTAGCGGGAGGGATGAGCAGTTCTTC
TRBV5-8,TRBJ1-4,NA,NA,CASSFQGYSGEKLFF,TGTGCCAGCAGCTTCCAGGGGTACTCGGGTGAAAAACTGTTTTTT
TRBV12-3/TRBV12-4,TRBJ1-3,NA,NA,CASTQLSGNTIYF,TGTGCCAGCACTCAGCTCTCTGGAAACACCATATATTTT
TRBV4-3,TRBJ1-4,NA,NA,CASSPSAAGAGEKLFF,TGCGCCAGCAGCCCCAGTGCAGCAGGGGCGGGTGAAAAACTGTTTTTT
TRBV10-1,TRBJ1-1,NA,NA,CASSEYRDQNTEAFF,TGCGCCAGCAGTGAGTACAGGGACCAGAACACTGAAGCTTTCTTT
TRBV4-3,TRBJ1-2,NA,NA,CASSHARGSGYTF,TGCGCCAGCAGCCACGCCCGAGGGAGCGGCTACACCTTC
TRBV7-6,TRBJ2-1,NA,NA,CASSLLRWGNYNEQFF,TGTGCCAGCAGCTTACTGCGGTGGGGGAACTACAATGAGCAGTTCTTC
TRBV30,TRBJ1-2,NA,NA,CAWSWADLNYGYTF,TGTGCCTGGAGTTGGGCAGACCTCAACTATGGCTACACCTTC
TRBV2,TRBJ1-6,TRBD1,NA,CASNSVRTGGFNSPLHF,TGTGCCAGCAATTCTGTGAGGACAGGGGGTTTTAATTCACCCCTCCACTTT
TRBV5-1,TRBJ1-6,TRBD1,NA,CASSLGTGGAGVDSPLHF,TGCGCCAGCAGCTTGGGGACAGGGGGCGCTGGGGTCGATTCACCCCTCCACTTT
TRBV5-1,TRBJ2-7,NA,NA,CASSFVGAGPHEQYF,TGCGCCAGCAGCTTTGTCGGGGCAGGGCCCCACGAGCAGTACTTC
TRBV3-1/TRBV3-2,TRBJ1-2,NA,NA,CASSQRRATNYGYTF,TGTGCCAGCAGCCAACGCCGGGCAACTAACTATGGCTACACCTTC
TRBV12-3/TRBV12-4,TRBJ2-7,NA,NA,CASSLRDGYEQYF,TGTGCCAGCAGTTTGAGGGATGGTTACGAGCAGTACTTC
TRBV20-1,TRBJ1-1,TRBD1,NA,CSASRQGEAFF,TGCAGTGCTAGCCGACAGGGTGAAGCTTTCTTT
TRBV30,TRBJ1-4,NA,NA,CAFDRQLTTNEKLFF,TGTGCCTTTGACAGGCAACTAACAACTAATGAAAAACTGTTTTTT
TRBV7-9,TRBJ2-4,NA,NA,CASSSDRLAKNIQYF,TGTGCCAGCAGCTCCGACAGGCTAGCCAAAAACATTCAGTACTTC
TRBV11-2,TRBJ2-2,NA,NA,CASSLGRGYTNTGELFF,TGTGCCAGCAGCTTAGGACGAGGATACACGAACACCGGGGAGCTGTTTTTT
TRBV4-2,TRBJ2-1,TRBD2,few,CASSQVLSGDSYNEQFF,TGTGCCAGCAGCCAAGTCCTAAGCGGGGACTCCTACAATGAGCAGTTCTTC
TRBV30,TRBJ2-1,NA,NA,CAWTGSGYNEQFF,TGTGCCTGGACAGGTTCCGGATACAATGAGCAGTTCTTC
TRBV6-1,TRBJ1-4,NA,NA,CASSEHISQGREKLFF,TGTGCCAGCAGTGAACATATTAGTCAGGGGCGGGAAAAACTGTTTTTT
TRBV2,TRBJ2-6,NA,NA,CASSEIQGLIGANVLTF,TGTGCCAGCAGTGAGATACAGGGTTTAATAGGGGCCAACGTCCTGACTTTC
TRBV5-1,TRBJ2-1,TRBD2,NA,CASSERGAYNEQFF,TGCGCCAGCAGTGAGCGGGGGGCTTACAATGAGCAGTTCTTC
TRBV7-9,TRBJ2-2,TRBD1,NA,CASSLMGQGATGELFF,TGTGCCAGCAGCTTAATGGGACAGGGGGCGACCGGGGAGCTGTTTTTT
TRBV19,TRBJ1-6,NA,NA,CASSRGRVNSPLHF,TGTGCCAGTAGTCGTGGCAGGGTAAATTCACCCCTCCACTTT
TRBV5-4,TRBJ1-2,NA,NA,CASSSRDGYGYTF,TGTGCCAGCAGCTCCCGGGACGGCTATGGCTACACCTTC
TRBV29-1,TRBJ1-2,NA,NA,CSVRELRGPLLAYGYTF,TGCAGCGTCCGAGAACTCAGGGGTCCTCTTCTAGCGTATGGCTACACCTTC
TRBV5-3,TRBJ1-5,TRBD1,once,CARRAGQGITLLNQPQHF,TGTGCCAGAAGGGCTGGACAGGGAATCACCCTCTTAAATCAGCCCCAGCATTTT
TRBV19,TRBJ1-2,NA,once,CATAGQGFYGYTF,TGTGCCACGGCGGGGCAGGGCTTTTATGGCTACACCTTC
TRBV6-5,TRBJ2-5,TRBD2,NA,CASSHSAGGKETQYF,TGTGCCAGCAGTCACTCCGCGGGGGGGAAGGAGACCCAGTACTTC
TRBV7-9,TRBJ1-6,NA,NA,CASSLWGNSPLHF,TGTGCCAGCAGCTTATGGGGAAATTCACCCCTCCACTTT
TRBV7-2,TRBJ2-3,TRBD2,once,CASSLGGGRTDTQYF,TGTGCCAGCAGCCTCGGGGGGGGGCGCACAGATACGCAGTATTTT
TRBV4-1,TRBJ2-7,NA,few,CASSRGDISSYEQYF,TGCGCCAGCAGCCGAGGCGACATTAGCTCCTACGAGCAGTACTTC
TRBV19,TRBJ1-5,NA,NA,CASKAVSNQPQHF,TGTGCCAGTAAAGCAGTTAGCAATCAGCCCCAGCATTTT
TRBV30,TRBJ2-2,NA,NA,CAWSSTNTGELFF,TGTGCCTGGAGTTCGACGAACACCGGGGAGCTGTTTTTT
TRBV5-1,TRBJ1-1,NA,NA,CASSQGDTLLTEAFF,TGCGCCAGCAGCCAAGGGGATACACTTCTCACTGAAGCTTTCTTT
TRBV13,TRBJ2-7,TRBD1,NA,CASSLLGQGPPEQYF,TGTGCCAGCAGCTTACTTGGACAGGGACCTCCAGAGCAGTACTTC